A selection of T cell receptor beta chains follows, all from one sample in a study of cytotoxic CD8 clonotypes in ibrutinib-treated CLL. This table comes from immunoSEQ multiplex PCR, and its TCRdb copy is limited to in-frame clones, with some not included. The profile shows around 310,000 clones, more than 65% of them singletons. This material consisted of PBMCs, taken before ibrutinib treatment. The receptors derive from a human donor with chronic lymphocytic leukemia. CDR3s include the opening cysteine and the closing phenylalanine or tryptophan. The order of the fields is clone size, J gene, D gene, V gene, CDR3 DNA, CDR3 protein. The D gene is left open where the match is weak. Not every row has a clone size; where given, it reads once, few, many or a size class.

size: -
J: TRBJ1-2
D: -
V: TRBV7-3
DNA: TGTGCCAGCAGCACCGGAGGTACTGACTACTATGGCTACACCTTC
CDR3: CASSTGGTDYYGYTF

size: -
J: TRBJ2-1
D: -
V: TRBV27
DNA: TGTGCCAGCAGTTTGAATGGGGAGAGCTCCTACAATGAGCAGTTCTTC
CDR3: CASSLNGESSYNEQFF

size: once
J: TRBJ2-1
D: -
V: TRBV2
DNA: TGTGCCAGCAGTGATTACAACACACCCTACAATGAGCAGTTCTTC
CDR3: CASSDYNTPYNEQFF

size: -
J: TRBJ1-5
D: TRBD1
V: TRBV4-2
DNA: TGTGCCAGCAGACCTCGACAGGGGGTGGCTCAGCCCCAGCATTTT
CDR3: CASRPRQGVAQPQHF

size: -
J: TRBJ1-5
D: TRBD1
V: TRBV29-1
DNA: TGCAGCGTGGTACAGGGGGCGGGTCAGCCCCAGCATTTT
CDR3: CSVVQGAGQPQHF

size: -
J: TRBJ2-7
D: -
V: TRBV27
DNA: TGTGCCAGCAGTTTCAATGGGGCCTCCTACGAGCAGTACTTC
CDR3: CASSFNGASYEQYF

size: -
J: TRBJ1-5
D: -
V: TRBV5-5
DNA: TGTGCCAGCAGCGGACAGTGGCGCAATCAGCCCCAGCATTTT
CDR3: CASSGQWRNQPQHF

size: -
J: TRBJ2-1
D: TRBD2
V: TRBV9
DNA: TGTGCCAGCAGCGTAGCCCCTAGGACTAGCGGGAGTGGAAATGAGCAGTTCTTC
CDR3: CASSVAPRTSGSGNEQFF

size: -
J: TRBJ2-7
D: TRBD1
V: TRBV4-3
DNA: TGCGCCAGCAGCCAAGAAAGGGGACAGGGTCGAGAGCAGTACTTC
CDR3: CASSQERGQGREQYF

size: -
J: TRBJ2-7
D: -
V: TRBV28
DNA: TGTGCCAGCACCCTATCAGCCGAGGGACTCGAGCAGTACTTC
CDR3: CASTLSAEGLEQYF

size: -
J: TRBJ1-1
D: -
V: TRBV29-1
DNA: TGCAGCGTAAGATTTCACGGAGGGACTGAAGCTTTCTTT
CDR3: CSVRFHGGTEAFF